One T cell receptor beta chain is described in this entry. No antigen is known for it. Compared with germline, one end of the junction differs, possibly owing to a read error. Looked up from germline, CDR1 is ENHRY and CDR2 is SYGVKD. The CDR3 sequence is 16 residues long. This specimen comes from a study of tumor-infiltrating lymphocytes in primary liver carcinoma. About the research overall: Resecting the tumor surgically was how the patients' primary liver carcinoma was treated. Study outcomes and limitations: Less overlap was seen in tumor-adjacent and tumor-blood pairs than in tumor region pairs.

Germline DNA was also extracted, and blood RNA derived from unsorted whole blood. Starting material of 400 to 600 ng total RNA yielded TCR beta cDNA via a constant-region primer. Slightly modified ARM-PCR with three nested multiplex PCR rounds yielded TCR beta libraries. With TRBV1-TRBV30 forward primers and a C-beta reverse primer, the first two PCR rounds were run for approximately 10 cycles each. MiXCR was run by TCRdb on the multiplex PCR reads, yielding one entry per CDR3 protein. There are 300,000 to 400,000 distinct CDR3 sequences in the sample; 65% occur only once, and approximately 9.4% lies in the top ten.

The source material was peripheral blood. The gene calls are TRBV10-3 and TRBJ2-3, with TRBD2 matching 10 bases. This TCR was recovered from a man aged 40-49 years with primary liver carcinoma and hepatitis B virus infection. The DNA for the CDR3 is TGTGCCATCAATGAGGGAATTAGCGGGAGGACAGATACGCAGTATTTT. Its translation: CAINEGISGRTDTQYF.